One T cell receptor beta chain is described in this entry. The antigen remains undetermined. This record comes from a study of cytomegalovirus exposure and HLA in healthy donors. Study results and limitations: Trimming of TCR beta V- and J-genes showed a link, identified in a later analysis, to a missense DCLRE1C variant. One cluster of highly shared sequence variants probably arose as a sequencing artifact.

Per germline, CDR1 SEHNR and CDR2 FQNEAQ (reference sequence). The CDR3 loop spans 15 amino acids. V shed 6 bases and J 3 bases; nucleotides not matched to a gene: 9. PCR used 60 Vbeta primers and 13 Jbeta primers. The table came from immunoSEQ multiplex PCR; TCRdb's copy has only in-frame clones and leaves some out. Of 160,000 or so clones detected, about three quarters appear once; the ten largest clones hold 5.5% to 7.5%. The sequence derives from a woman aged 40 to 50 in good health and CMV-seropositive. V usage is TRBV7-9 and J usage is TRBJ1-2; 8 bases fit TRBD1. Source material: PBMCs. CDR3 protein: CASSNTGGFYYGYTF. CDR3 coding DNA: TGTGCCAGCAGTAACACAGGGGGATTTTACTATGGCTACACCTTC.